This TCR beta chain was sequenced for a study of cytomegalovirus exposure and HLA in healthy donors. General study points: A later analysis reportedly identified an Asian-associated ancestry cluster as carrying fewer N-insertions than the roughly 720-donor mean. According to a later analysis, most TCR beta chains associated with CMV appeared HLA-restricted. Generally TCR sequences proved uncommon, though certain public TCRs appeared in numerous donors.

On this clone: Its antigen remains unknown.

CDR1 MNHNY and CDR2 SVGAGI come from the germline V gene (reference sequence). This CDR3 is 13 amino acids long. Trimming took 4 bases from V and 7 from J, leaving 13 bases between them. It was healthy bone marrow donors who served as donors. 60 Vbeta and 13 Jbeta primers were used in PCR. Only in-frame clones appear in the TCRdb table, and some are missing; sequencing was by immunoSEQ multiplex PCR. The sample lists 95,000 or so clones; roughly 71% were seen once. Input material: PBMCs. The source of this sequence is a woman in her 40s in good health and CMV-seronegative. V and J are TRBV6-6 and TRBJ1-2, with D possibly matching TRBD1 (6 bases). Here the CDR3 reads CASSLLGGSGYTF. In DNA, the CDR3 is TGTGCCAGCAGTTTGTTAGGGGGATCTGGCTACACCTTC.